This entry lists 21 T cell receptor beta chains sequenced from one sample in a study of memory CD4+ T cells and cytomegalovirus serostatus. Produced via immunoSEQ multiplex PCR; TCRdb's table is partial and in-frame only. The repertoire holds under 100,000 clones, with more than 70% as singletons. Single viable CD3+CD4+CD8-CD45RO+ cells were sorted as the memory CD4+ T cells. Sequences were obtained from memory CD4+ T cells from blood. These receptors were obtained from an adult in good health and CMV-seronegative.

J is TRBJ1-4 and V is TRBV5-8, with 7 positions matching TRBD1. Germline CDR1 is SGHTS and CDR2 is YDEGEE. This CDR3 is built from 14 residues. V dropped 0 bases and J dropped 8; count of bases not matched to a gene: 4. The CDR3 DNA reads TGTGCCAGCAGCTTGGAGTCCAGGGGGGAAAAACTGTTTTTT. It encodes CASSLESRGEKLFF.

The chain is built from TRBV19 and TRBJ2-7; D remains ambiguous. CDR1 LNHDA and CDR2 SQIVND come from the germline V gene (reference sequence). V lost 10 bases and J lost 0, with 13 bases in between. The CDR3 is made up of 13 amino acids. In DNA form, the CDR3 reads TGTGCCACCCCTCCAGTTGACTCCTACGAGCAGTACTTC. This codes for CATPPVDSYEQYF.

The V gene is TRBV11-3, the J gene TRBJ2-1, with D hard to call. Trimming pared 4 bases from V and 1 base from J, leaving 5 bases between. The length of the CDR3 is 13 residues. The germline V gene encodes CDR1 SGHNT and CDR2 YENEEA. CDR3 loop: CASSWGSYNEQFF. CDR3 coding DNA: TGTGCCAGCAGCTGGGGATCCTACAATGAGCAGTTCTTC.

V usage is TRBV5-1 and J usage is TRBJ1-1; TRBD1 is a possible D gene (5 bases). V was trimmed by 2 bases and J by 1 base, leaving 6 bases between them. Per germline, CDR1 SGHRS and CDR2 YFSETQ. The CDR3 loop spans 13 amino acids. CDR3 amino acids: CASSFGTNTEAFF. In nucleotides, the CDR3 is TGCGCCAGCAGCTTTGGGACGAACACTGAAGCTTTCTTT.

The genes are TRBV9 and TRBJ1-1; maybe TRBD1 (5 bases). The CDR3 totals 14 residues. Trimming stripped 5 bases from V and 2 bases from J, with 13 bases between. Germline assignment: CDR1 SGDLS and CDR2 YYNGEE. CDR3 residues: CASSPGWANTEAFF. CDR3 nucleotides: TGTGCCAGCAGTCCAGGGTGGGCCAACACTGAAGCTTTCTTT.

The V call is TRBV2, the J call TRBJ2-7; 14 nucleotides line up with TRBD2. The CDR3 loop spans 15 amino acids. With V trimmed by 4 bases and J by 3 bases, 2 bases remained unmatched. The germline gives CDR1 SNHLY, CDR2 FYNNEI. CDR3 nucleotide sequence: TGTGCCAGCAGTGCCGGGACTAGCGGGGGCTACGAGCAGTACTTC. This encodes CASSAGTSGGYEQYF.

This clone was observed a single time. The chain links TRBV7-2 to TRBJ2-3, with unresolved D. Trimming took off 1 base at V and 5 bases at J, with 4 bases between the two ends. Germline V lookup: CDR1 SGHTA, CDR2 FQGNSA. This CDR3 region has 12 residues. This CDR3 reads CASSLVGDTQYF. CDR3 sequence (DNA): TGTGCCAGCAGCTTAGTTGGAGATACGCAGTATTTT.

The chain has TRBV27 and TRBJ1-4; TRBD1 matches 9 bases. The germline CDR1 and CDR2 sequences are MNHEY and SMNVEV (reference sequence). CDR3 length equals 14 residues. V gave up 4 bases and J gave up 8 bases; unmatched junction bases: 5. The CDR3 loop is CASSSTGGGEKLFF. In DNA form, the CDR3 reads TGTGCCAGCAGTTCCACAGGGGGCGGAGAAAAACTGTTTTTT. Based on the CDR3 plus reference TRBV27 and TRBJ1-4, the full variable domain is EAQVTQNPRYLITVTGKKLTVTCSQNMNHEYMSWYRQDPGLGLRQIYYSMNVEVTDKGDVPEGYKVSRKEKRNFPLILESPSPNQTSLYFCASSSTGGGEKLFFGSGTQLSVL.

V usage is TRBV7-2 and J usage is TRBJ2-5, with 14 positions matching TRBD2. V trimming: 4 bases; J trimming: 2 bases; junction bases outside the gene matches: 3. The CDR3 has 16 residues. Germline V gene sequence: CDR1 SGHTA, CDR2 FQGNSA. The CDR3 DNA sequence: TGTGCCAGCAGCTCTGGGACTAGCGGGGGACAAGAGACCCAGTACTTC. It yields the protein CASSSGTSGGQETQYF.

The chain couples TRBV5-1 to TRBJ2-2; the match to TRBD1 covers 9 bases. V lost 4 bases and J lost 5; bases outside the gene matches: 9. Germline V lookup: CDR1 SGHRS, CDR2 YFSETQ. This CDR3 comprises 16 residues. CDR3 sequence reads: CASSLWTGDGTGELFF. The CDR3 DNA is TGCGCCAGCAGCCTGTGGACAGGGGATGGTACCGGGGAGCTGTTTTTT.

This chain connects TRBV18 to TRBJ1-4, with 7 bases that match TRBD1. The CDR3 is 15 residues long. Trimming cost V 5 bases and J 5 bases; bases outside gene matches: 8. Germline assignment: CDR1 KGHSH and CDR2 LQKENI. CDR3 loop: CASSNPGQKNEKLFF. In DNA form, the CDR3 reads TGTGCCAGCTCAAACCCGGGACAGAAAAATGAAAAACTGTTTTTT.

The chain carries TRBV18 and TRBJ1-1; D is unresolved. The CDR3 is 14 amino acids. From germline, CDR1 is KGHSH and CDR2 LQKENI. V was trimmed by 3 bases and J by 11 bases, leaving 19 bases between them. This chain's CDR3 is CASSPDSSGREAFF. The CDR3 bases are TGTGCCAGCTCACCTGATTCTTCAGGCCGGGAGGCTTTCTTT.

This clone was detected once. The chain has TRBV30 and TRBJ2-3; possibly TRBD2 for D (5 bases). The CDR3 totals 15 residues. V lost 1 base and J 5 bases, leaving 16 bases between the germline ends. Germline CDR1 is GTSNPN and CDR2 is SVGIG (reference sequence). CDR3 nucleotides: TGTGCCTGGAGTGCCTTCAAGAGGGATGGAGATACGCAGTATTTT. Protein sequence: CAWSAFKRDGDTQYF.

V gene TRBV5-8 combines with J gene TRBJ1-1, with TRBD1 matching 12 bases. Per the germline V gene, CDR1 is SGHTS and CDR2 is YDEGEE. The CDR3 runs to 15 residues. V lost 7 bases, J lost 5 bases, and 9 bases stayed unmatched. CDR3 in DNA: TGTGCCAGCTTAGGGGACAGGGGGCGAGGGACTGAAGCTTTCTTT. Its protein product is CASLGDRGRGTEAFF.

The rearrangement joins TRBV7-8 to TRBJ2-7, with a weak D call TRBD1 (5 bases). This CDR3 spans 17 amino acids. Germline V lookup: CDR1 SGHVS, CDR2 FQNEAQ. Trimming shortened V by 1 base and J by 5 bases, and 21 bases separated the two germline ends. The CDR3 loop is CASSLVGQGGLSHEQYF. As DNA, the CDR3 is TGTGCCAGCAGCTTAGTGGGGCAGGGCGGCCTCTCTCACGAGCAGTACTTC.

DNA of the CDR3: TGTGCCTGGACCTTCGCGAACTATGGCTACACCTTC. The encoded protein is CAWTFANYGYTF. The chain has TRBV30 and TRBJ1-2; D unresolved. The CDR3 length is 12 residues. V was cut by 4 bases and J by 2 bases, with 8 bases left in between. Germline V lookup: CDR1 GTSNPN, CDR2 SVGIG (reference sequence).

There are a few counts of this clone. Other nucleotide sequences in the sample specify the same CDR3. This sequence joins TRBV10-1 and TRBJ1-2; D is undetermined. The CDR3 extends over 13 amino acids. The ends were cut back, 6 bases at V and 2 bases at J, with 10 bases in the middle. Germline CDR1 reads WNHNN; CDR2 reads SYGVQD (reference sequence). This CDR3 reads CASSPGGNYGYTF. CDR3 bases: TGCGCCAGCAGCCCCGGTGGGAACTATGGCTACACCTTC.

This clone has just one count. The rearrangement uses TRBV6-1 and TRBJ2-7; 7 nucleotides align to TRBD1. The ends lost 6 bases at V and 0 bases at J; junction bases unmatched: 8. Germline CDR1 is MNHNS and CDR2 is SASEGT. The CDR3 has 15 amino acids. Written as DNA, the CDR3 is TGTGCCAGCAGACGCGACCGGGACAGCTCCTACGAGCAGTACTTC. Protein: CASRRDRDSSYEQYF.

V and J are TRBV9 and TRBJ1-5; D may be TRBD1 (6 bases). Trimming stripped 3 bases from V and 7 bases from J, with 14 bases between. Germline values: CDR1 SGDLS, CDR2 YYNGEE. This CDR3 is built from 14 residues. This CDR3 is CASSGPGVGQPQHF. For the CDR3, the DNA is TGTGCCAGCAGCGGTCCAGGGGTAGGGCAGCCCCAGCATTTT. Full variable domain (outside the CDR3, taken from reference TRBV9 and TRBJ1-5): DSGVTQTPKHLITATGQRVTLRCSPRSGDLSVYWYQQSLDQGLQFLIQYYNGEERAKGNILERFSAQQFPDLHSELNLSSLELGDSALYFCASSGPGVGQPQHFGDGTRLSIL.

The chain links TRBV27 to TRBJ1-6; TRBD1 matches at 9 bases. The V gene's germline CDR1 is MNHEY and CDR2 SMNVEV (reference sequence). The length of the CDR3 is 14 residues. V trimming: 3 bases; J trimming: 9 bases; junction bases outside the gene matches: 3. The CDR3 bases are TGTGCCAGCAGTTTGGGACAGGGCGGTTCACCCCTCCACTTT. This encodes CASSLGQGGSPLHF.

The chain has TRBV5-4 and TRBJ2-1; D not resolved. V lost 4 bases, J lost 5 bases, and 13 bases lay in between. The V gene's germline CDR1 is SGHNT and CDR2 YYREEE (reference sequence). CDR3 length: 14 amino acids. CDR3 coding DNA: TGTGCCAGCAGCACCCAAAAGAAGAACAATGAGCAGTTCTTC. Protein product: CASSTQKKNNEQFF.